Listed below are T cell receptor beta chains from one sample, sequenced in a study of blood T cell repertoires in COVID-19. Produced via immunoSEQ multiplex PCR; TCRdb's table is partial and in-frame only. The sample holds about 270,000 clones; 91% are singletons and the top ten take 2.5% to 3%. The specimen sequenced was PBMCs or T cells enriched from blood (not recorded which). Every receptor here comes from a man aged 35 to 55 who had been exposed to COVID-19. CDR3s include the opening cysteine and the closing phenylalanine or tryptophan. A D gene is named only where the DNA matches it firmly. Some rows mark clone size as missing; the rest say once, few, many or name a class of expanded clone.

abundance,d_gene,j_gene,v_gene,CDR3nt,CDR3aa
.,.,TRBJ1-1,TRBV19,TGTGCCAGTAGTATAGATTTCGAGATCCGGGGCACTGAAGCTTTCTTT,CASSIDFEIRGTEAFF
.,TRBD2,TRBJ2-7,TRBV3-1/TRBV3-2,TGTGCCAGCAGCCCCCGCGGAGCTAGCGGACCCTACGAGCAGTACTTC,CASSPRGASGPYEQYF
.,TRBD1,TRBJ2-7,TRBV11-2,TGTGCCAGCAGCGTGACAGGGAGCGAGCAGTACTTC,CASSVTGSEQYF
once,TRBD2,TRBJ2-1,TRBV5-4,TGTGCCAGCAGCTTGCCTAGCGGGAGCCTGAATGAGCAGTTCTTC,CASSLPSGSLNEQFF
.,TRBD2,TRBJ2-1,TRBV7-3,TGTGCCAGCAGCCACGGACTAGCTAATGAGCAGTTCTTC,CASSHGLANEQFF
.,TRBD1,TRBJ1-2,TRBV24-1,TGTGCCACCAGTGATTTATCAACCCAGGGGGCTAGAAATGGCTACACCTTC,CATSDLSTQGARNGYTF
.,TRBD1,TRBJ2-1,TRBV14,TGTGCCAGCAGCCACATTTATCCGGACAGGTTGACGTACAATGAGCAGTTCTTC,CASSHIYPDRLTYNEQFF
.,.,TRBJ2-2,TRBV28,TGTGCCAGCAGTAACACGAACACCGGGGAGCTGTTTTTT,CASSNTNTGELFF
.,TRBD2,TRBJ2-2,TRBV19,TGTGCCACAAAACCGGGACTAGCGGGAGTAAGGGAGCTGTTTTTT,CATKPGLAGVRELFF
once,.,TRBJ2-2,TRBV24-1,TGTGCCACCAGTGGCCTCACTCCCTTGGGCCCCGGGGAGCTGTTTTTT,CATSGLTPLGPGELFF
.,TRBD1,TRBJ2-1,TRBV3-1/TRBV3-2,TGTGCCAGCAGCCCAGGCTCCAGACAGGGTTTTTCCTACAATGAGCAGTTCTTC,CASSPGSRQGFSYNEQFF
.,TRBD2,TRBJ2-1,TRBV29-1,TGCAGCGTTTCCGTTGGTAGCGGGGCAGGTGAGCAGTTCTTC,CSVSVGSGAGEQFF
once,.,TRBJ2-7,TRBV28,TGTGCCAGCAGCACCGGGACAAAGAGCTCCTACGAGCAGTACTTC,CASSTGTKSSYEQYF
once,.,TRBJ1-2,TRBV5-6,TGTGCCAGCACCATGATAGGGCGGACGGGGTACGGCTACACCTTC,CASTMIGRTGYGYTF
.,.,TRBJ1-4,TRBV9,TGTGCCAGCAGCGCGCTTGGGGGGTATGAAAAACTGTTTTTT,CASSALGGYEKLFF
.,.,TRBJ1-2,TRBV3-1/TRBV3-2,TGTGCCAGCAGCCAAGGGGGGGTCGGTGGCTACACCTTC,CASSQGGVGGYTF
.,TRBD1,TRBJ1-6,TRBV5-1,TGCGCCAGCAGCTTGGACCCCGGGACAGGGAATTCACCCCTCCACTTT,CASSLDPGTGNSPLHF
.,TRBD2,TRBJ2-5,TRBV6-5,TGTGCCAGCGAGAAACTAGCGGGAGGGGGGGAGACCCAGTACTTC,CASEKLAGGGETQYF
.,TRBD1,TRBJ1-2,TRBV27,TGTGCCAGCAGTTTCGGAGGGGGCCTCGGCTACACCTTC,CASSFGGGLGYTF
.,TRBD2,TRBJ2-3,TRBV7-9,TGTGCCAGCAGCTCCCAGCGGGAGAGAACAGATACGCAGTATTTT,CASSSQRERTDTQYF
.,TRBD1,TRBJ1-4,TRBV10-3,TGTGCCACTTGGACAGGGGGTGGTGAAAAACTGTTTTTT,CATWTGGGEKLFF
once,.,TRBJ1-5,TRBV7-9,TGTGCCAGCAGCTTCACGAGTCAGCCCCAGCATTTT,CASSFTSQPQHF